The next 28 T cell receptor beta chains were all read from a single sample in a study of cytomegalovirus exposure and HLA in healthy donors. The PCR was carried out with 60 Vbeta primers and 13 Jbeta primers. Some clones are missing from TCRdb's copy, which holds only in-frame ones; the method was immunoSEQ multiplex PCR. The sample includes about 140,000 clones, around 81% of them seen just once. The sequencing sample was made of PBMCs. The source of these receptors is a man aged 45-60 years in good health and CMV-seronegative.

The V call is TRBV28, the J call TRBJ1-2; 7 positions match TRBD1. Germline CDR1 and CDR2: MDHEN and SYDVKM. The CDR3 runs 13 residues. After removal of 3 bases from V and 8 bases from J, the junction contained 6 bases not matched to a gene. DNA of the CDR3: TGTGCCAGCAGTTTGTACAGGGGTAGAGGCTACACCTTC. This encodes CASSLYRGRGYTF.

This clone was seen once. The chain links TRBV7-2 to TRBJ1-5, with 9 bases aligning to TRBD1. The germline gives CDR1 SGHTA, CDR2 FQGNSA. The CDR3 runs to 16 residues. Trimming took 6 bases from V and 10 from J; bases not matched to a gene: 16. The CDR3 DNA is TGTGCCAGCAGACCAAGCTTGGGACAGGGAATTTGCCCCCAGCATTTT. It is translated as CASRPSLGQGICPQHF.

The rearrangement links TRBV7-3 to TRBJ2-1; 7 bases are a match to TRBD2. This CDR3 comprises 14 residues. Germline trimming cut 4 bases from V and 6 bases from J; bases unmatched to any gene: 6. Germline V gene sequence: CDR1 SGHTA, CDR2 FQGTGA. The CDR3 DNA sequence: TGTGCCAGCAGCTATGGCGGGAGTGGCAATGAGCAGTTCTTC. This sequence encodes CASSYGGSGNEQFF.

The rearrangement joins TRBV5-1 to TRBJ2-1; 11 bases match TRBD2. Germline loops: CDR1 SGHRS, CDR2 YFSETQ. Germline trimming cut 4 bases from V and 4 bases from J; bases unmatched to any gene: 4. The CDR3 totals 15 residues. The CDR3 protein is CASSPLAGAYNEQFF. CDR3 DNA: TGCGCCAGCAGCCCACTAGCGGGAGCTTACAATGAGCAGTTCTTC.

The chain has TRBV11-2 and TRBJ2-3, with TRBD1 as a possible D gene (6 bases). Looked up from germline, CDR1 is SGHAT and CDR2 is FQNNGV. With 6 bases removed from V and 7 bases from J, the gap between germline ends came to 11 bases. The CDR3 runs to 12 residues. CDR3 bases: TGTGCCAGCAGTCGTACAGGGAATACGCAGTATTTT. As protein: CASSRTGNTQYF. Together with reference TRBV11-2 and TRBJ2-3, the CDR3 gives the full variable domain: EAGVAQSPRYKIIEKRQSVAFWCNPISGHATLYWYQQILGQGPKLLIQFQNNGVVDDSQLPKDRFSAERLKGVDSTLKIQPAKLEDSAVYLCASSRTGNTQYFGPGTRLTVL.

The V and J genes are TRBV28 and TRBJ1-1, with 8 bases identical to TRBD1. CDR1 MDHEN and CDR2 SYDVKM come from the germline V gene. With 6 bases clipped from V and 0 bases from J, the junction kept 3 bases outside the gene matches. This CDR3 contains 14 residues. The CDR3 here is CASSGQGLNTEAFF. Here the CDR3 DNA reads TGTGCCAGCAGCGGACAGGGATTGAACACTGAAGCTTTCTTT.

Comments on this clone: This same CDR3 is encoded by further DNA sequences in the sample. The chain carries TRBV28 and TRBJ1-1; 7 bases map to TRBD1. CDR1 and CDR2 (germline): MDHEN, SYDVKM. V gave up 5 bases and J gave up 0 bases; unmatched junction bases: 9. This CDR3 has 16 residues. The CDR3 sequence: CASSLPIQGMNTEAFF. DNA of the CDR3: TGTGCCAGCAGTCTCCCAATACAGGGGATGAACACTGAAGCTTTCTTT.

This chain joins TRBV30 and TRBJ1-5; TRBD1 matches at 7 bases. Losses at the gene ends were 3 bases for V and 7 bases for J; bases not matched to a gene: 12. Germline loops: CDR1 GTSNPN, CDR2 SVGIG (reference sequence). The CDR3 has 15 amino acids. The CDR3 sequence is CAWSVPGQNEQPQHF. The CDR3 DNA is TGTGCCTGGAGCGTTCCGGGACAGAACGAACAGCCCCAGCATTTT.

The CDR3 loop reads CASSLDRQSEKLFF. For the CDR3, the DNA is TGTGCCAGCAGCTTGGACAGGCAGTCTGAAAAACTGTTTTTT. The chain recombines TRBV7-2 with TRBJ1-4, with 7 bases that match TRBD1. Germline CDR1 is SGHTA and CDR2 is FQGNSA. The trim removed 3 bases at V and 7 bases at J, leaving 5 bases unmatched. The CDR3 is 14 amino acids.

The genes are TRBV7-3 and TRBJ1-1, with 8 bases matching TRBD1. The CDR3 sequence is 17 residues long. Germline-derived CDR1 and CDR2 are SGHTA and FQGTGA. J lost 1 base, V lost 5 bases, and 12 bases had no gene match. The CDR3 is CASSPRKVTGGNTEAFF. The CDR3, as DNA: TGTGCCAGCAGCCCAAGAAAGGTCACAGGGGGGAACACTGAAGCTTTCTTT.

The rearrangement joins TRBV6-1 to TRBJ2-2; 11 bases align to TRBD2. The CDR3 covers 16 residues. Germline V gives CDR1 MNHNS, CDR2 SASEGT. Germline trimming cut 4 bases from V and 7 bases from J; bases unmatched to any gene: 8. DNA of the CDR3: TGTGCCAGCAGTGCCCTTAGCGGGGGGGCCGTCGGGGAGCTGTTTTTT. Its protein product is CASSALSGGAVGELFF.

V and J are TRBV9 and TRBJ2-5, with 12 nucleotides matching TRBD2. Germline CDR1 SGDLS, CDR2 YYNGEE. This CDR3 has 19 amino acids. The V segment lost 4 bases and the J segment 5 bases; nucleotides outside the gene matches: 18. For the CDR3, the DNA is TGTGCCAGCAGCACAGAGCGGGTGACTAGCGGGAGAGAGGAGGAGACCCAGTACTTC. This encodes CASSTERVTSGREEETQYF. The variable domain in full, with the rest retrieved from reference TRBV9 and TRBJ2-5, is DSGVTQTPKHLITATGQRVTLRCSPRSGDLSVYWYQQSLDQGLQFLIQYYNGEERAKGNILERFSAQQFPDLHSELNLSSLELGDSALYFCASSTERVTSGREEETQYFGPGTRLLVL.

This sequence joins TRBV11-3 and TRBJ1-1; 7 nucleotides align to TRBD1. V lost 5 bases and J lost 10; bases outside the gene matches: 4. The CDR3 consists of 11 residues. CDR1 and CDR2 (germline): SGHNT, YENEEA. CDR3 residues: CASSDRVRAFF. The CDR3 DNA follows: TGTGCCAGCAGCGACAGGGTTCGAGCTTTCTTT.

In the case of this clone: Sequence at one end of the junction differs from germline and may be a read error. This rearrangement joins TRBV19 to TRBJ1-5; D gene unclear. The CDR3 sequence is 13 residues long. From germline, CDR1 is LNHDA and CDR2 SQIVND (reference sequence). CDR3 nucleotide sequence: TGTGCCAGTAAAGACTACGCAAATCGGCCCCAGCATTTT. It codes for CASKDYANRPQHF. Using reference TRBV19 and TRBJ1-5 for the parts outside the CDR3, the full variable domain is DGGITQSPKYLFRKEGQNVTLSCEQNLNHDAMYWYRQDPGQGLRLIYYSQIVNDFQKGDIAEGYSVSREKKESFPLTVTSAQKNPTAFYLCASKDYANRPQHFGDGTRLSIL.

The count of this clone is one. The chain is built from TRBV5-1 and TRBJ2-7; D perhaps matches TRBD2 (6 bases). The V end was cut by 1 base, the J end by 0 bases, with 11 bases between. CDR3 length: 15 amino acids. Germline values: CDR1 SGHRS, CDR2 YFSETQ. CDR3 loop: CASSLSAGSSYEQYF. The CDR3 region has the DNA TGCGCCAGCAGCTTGTCGGCCGGGAGCTCCTACGAGCAGTACTTC.

This sequence joins TRBV7-8 and TRBJ2-7; 7 bases agree with TRBD1. The germline CDR1 and CDR2 sequences are SGHVS and FQNEAQ. The CDR3 loop spans 14 amino acids. V dropped 5 bases and J dropped 2; count of bases not matched to a gene: 6. As DNA, the CDR3 is TGTGCCAGCAGCAATACGGACAGGACCTACGAGCAGTACTTC. It yields the protein CASSNTDRTYEQYF.

This clone has just a few counts. The V call is TRBV5-1, the J call TRBJ2-3; 8 bases map to TRBD1. Trimming at V came to 0 bases and at J to 4 bases, leaving 4 bases not matched to a gene. The CDR3 is made up of 15 amino acids. Germline-derived CDR1 and CDR2 are SGHRS and YFSETQ. The CDR3: CASSLGTGSADTQYF. The DNA of the CDR3 is TGCGCCAGCAGCTTGGGGACAGGGTCCGCAGATACGCAGTATTTT.

The chain has TRBV30 and TRBJ2-7, with TRBD1 identical over 7 bases. The CDR3 is 12 amino acids. Germline loops: CDR1 GTSNPN, CDR2 SVGIG (reference sequence). Trimming cost V 4 bases and J 3 bases; bases outside gene matches: 3. DNA of the CDR3: TGTGCCTGGAAGGGGACAGACTACGAGCAGTACTTC. Protein: CAWKGTDYEQYF.

The chain employs TRBV5-4 and TRBJ2-6; 9 bases match TRBD1. The CDR3 extends over 18 amino acids. V was pared by 0 bases and J by 0 bases, with 4 bases of the junction left unmatched. Germline V CDR1 and CDR2: SGHNT, YYREEE (reference sequence). Here the CDR3 DNA reads TGTGCCAGCAGCTTGGAGGGACAGGGATACTCTGGGGCCAACGTCCTGACTTTC. It is translated as CASSLEGQGYSGANVLTF.

The chain joins TRBV7-9 to TRBJ1-2; D is ambiguous. Trimming removed 5 bases from V and 4 bases from J, with 14 bases in between. CDR1 SEHNR and CDR2 FQNEAQ come from the germline V gene (reference sequence). CDR3 length equals 14 residues. In nucleotides, the CDR3 is TGTGCCAGCAGCCAACGATCATCGGTCTATGGCTACACCTTC. As protein: CASSQRSSVYGYTF.

J is TRBJ2-7 and V is TRBV6-5; D is possibly TRBD2 (6 bases). Germline V CDR1 and CDR2: MNHEY, SVGAGI. CDR3 length: 13 amino acids. V lost 6 bases, J lost 2 bases, and 11 bases lay in between. Here the CDR3 DNA reads TGTGCCAGCAGGCCTCCGGGGGCCTACGAGCAGTACTTC. Translated: CASRPPGAYEQYF.

V usage is TRBV5-6 and J usage is TRBJ2-7; possibly TRBD2 for D (6 bases). This CDR3 is 14 amino acids long. CDR1 is SGHDT, CDR2 YYEEEE, per germline. Trimming left V 4 bases short and J 7 bases short, with 18 bases between. The CDR3 DNA follows: TGTGCCAGCAGCCAGGGACTTACGGTGAGAGAGCAGTACTTC. Translation: CASSQGLTVREQYF. The full variable domain, completed using reference TRBV5-6 and TRBJ2-7, is DAGVTQSPTHLIKTRGQQVTLRCSPKSGHDTVSWYQQALGQGPQFIFQYYEEEERQRGNFPDRFSGHQFPNYSSELNVNALLLGDSALYLCASSQGLTVREQYFGPGTRLTVT.

The chain has TRBV6-6 and TRBJ2-5, with 8 bases identical to TRBD2. The CDR3 contains 15 residues. The J segment lost 1 base and the V segment lost 2 bases, leaving 3 bases of the junction unmatched. Germline V gene sequence: CDR1 MNHNY, CDR2 SVGAGI (reference sequence). The DNA for the CDR3 is TGTGCCAGCAGTTACCCCGGGACTAGCCAAGAGACCCAGTACTTC. As protein: CASSYPGTSQETQYF.

This clone has just one count. V is TRBV6-5 and J is TRBJ1-6; 8 nucleotides line up with TRBD1. Per the germline V gene, CDR1 is MNHEY and CDR2 is SVGAGI. Trimming at V came to 4 bases and at J to 3 bases, leaving 2 bases not matched to a gene. This CDR3 spans 15 amino acids. The CDR3 protein is CASSSGQGYNSPLHF. The CDR3 coding sequence is TGTGCCAGCAGTTCTGGACAGGGCTATAATTCACCCCTCCACTTT.

CDR3 amino acids: CASSWDRGRSNQPQHF. The CDR3 coding sequence is TGTGCCAGCAGTTGGGACAGGGGCCGTAGCAATCAGCCCCAGCATTTT. The gene calls are TRBV2 and TRBJ1-5, with TRBD1 identical over 10 bases. The CDR3 totals 16 residues. Germline loops: CDR1 SNHLY, CDR2 FYNNEI. J was trimmed by 0 bases and V by 5 bases; bases with no gene match: 4.

This chain connects TRBV5-1 to TRBJ2-6; D possibly corresponds to TRBD1 (6 bases). V shed 0 bases and J shed 3 bases, with 13 bases lying between them. In germline, CDR1 is SGHRS, CDR2 YFSETQ. The CDR3 is 17 amino acids. The CDR3 loop is CASSLVVGAGGANVLTF. In nucleotides, the CDR3 is TGCGCCAGCAGCTTGGTGGTGGGGGCGGGTGGGGCCAACGTCCTGACTTTC.

This chain joins TRBV30 and TRBJ2-1; TRBD2 matches 9 bases. J lost 6 bases, V lost 6 bases, and 9 bases had no gene match. CDR3 length: 14 residues. Germline CDR1 and CDR2: GTSNPN and SVGIG (reference sequence). CDR3 nucleotides: TGTGCCTGCTTTCTAGCGGGGAGGGGCAATGAGCAGTTCTTC. It yields the protein CACFLAGRGNEQFF. The variable domain in full, completed from reference TRBV30 and TRBJ2-1, reads SQTIHQWPATLVQPVGSPLSLECTVEGTSNPNLYWYRQAAGRGLQLLFYSVGIGQISSEVPQNLSASRPQDRQFILSSKKLLLSDSGFYLCACFLAGRGNEQFFGPGTRLTVL.

The chain joins TRBV19 to TRBJ2-5; TRBD2 matches at 7 bases. Germline-derived CDR1 and CDR2 are LNHDA and SQIVND (reference sequence). CDR3 length: 15 residues. V dropped 2 bases and J dropped 5; count of bases not matched to a gene: 8. Here the CDR3 DNA reads TGTGCCAGTAGTATACGGGCGGGAGAGTTGGAGACCCAGTACTTC. This translates into CASSIRAGELETQYF.